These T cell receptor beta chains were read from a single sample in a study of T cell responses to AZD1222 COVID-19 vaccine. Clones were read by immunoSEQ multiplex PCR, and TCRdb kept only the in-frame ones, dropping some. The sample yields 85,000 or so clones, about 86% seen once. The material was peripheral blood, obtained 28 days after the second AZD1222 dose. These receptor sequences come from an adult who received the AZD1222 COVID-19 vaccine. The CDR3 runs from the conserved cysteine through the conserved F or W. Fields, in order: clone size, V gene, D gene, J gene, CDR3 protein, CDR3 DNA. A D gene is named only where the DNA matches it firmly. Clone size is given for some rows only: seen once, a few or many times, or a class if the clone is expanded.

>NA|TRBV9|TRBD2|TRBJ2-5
CASSVRGSGGETQYF
TGTGCCAGCAGCGTCCGAGGGAGCGGGGGAGAGACCCAGTACTTC
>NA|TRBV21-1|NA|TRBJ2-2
CASSGGYTGELFF
TGTGCCAGCAGCGGCGGATACACCGGGGAGCTGTTTTTT
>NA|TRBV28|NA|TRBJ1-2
CASRGIGSPNYGYTF
TGTGCCAGCAGGGGGATCGGGTCACCAAACTATGGCTACACCTTC
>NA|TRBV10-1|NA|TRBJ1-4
CASSEWGGDREKLFF
TGCGCCAGCAGTGAGTGGGGCGGCGATCGAGAAAAACTGTTTTTT
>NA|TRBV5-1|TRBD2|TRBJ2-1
CASTLTSGRYNEQFF
TGCGCCAGCACCCTAACTAGCGGGAGGTACAATGAGCAGTTCTTC
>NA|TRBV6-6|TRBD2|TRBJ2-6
CASSPRLAGSTSGANVLTF
TGTGCCAGCAGTCCCCGACTAGCGGGCTCTACCTCTGGGGCCAACGTCCTGACTTTC
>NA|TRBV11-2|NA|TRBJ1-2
CASSTNRDGYTF
TGTGCCAGCAGCACCAACAGGGACGGCTACACCTTC
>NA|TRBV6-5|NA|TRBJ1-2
CASYLLNYGYTF
TGTGCCAGCTACTTATTAAACTATGGCTACACCTTC
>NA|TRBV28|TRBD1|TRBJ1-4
CASSLGQSNEKLFF
TGTGCCAGCAGTTTGGGACAGAGTAATGAAAAACTGTTTTTT
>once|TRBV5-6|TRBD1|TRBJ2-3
CASSIQQGWDTQYF
TGTGCCAGCAGCATACAACAGGGGTGGGATACGCAGTATTTT